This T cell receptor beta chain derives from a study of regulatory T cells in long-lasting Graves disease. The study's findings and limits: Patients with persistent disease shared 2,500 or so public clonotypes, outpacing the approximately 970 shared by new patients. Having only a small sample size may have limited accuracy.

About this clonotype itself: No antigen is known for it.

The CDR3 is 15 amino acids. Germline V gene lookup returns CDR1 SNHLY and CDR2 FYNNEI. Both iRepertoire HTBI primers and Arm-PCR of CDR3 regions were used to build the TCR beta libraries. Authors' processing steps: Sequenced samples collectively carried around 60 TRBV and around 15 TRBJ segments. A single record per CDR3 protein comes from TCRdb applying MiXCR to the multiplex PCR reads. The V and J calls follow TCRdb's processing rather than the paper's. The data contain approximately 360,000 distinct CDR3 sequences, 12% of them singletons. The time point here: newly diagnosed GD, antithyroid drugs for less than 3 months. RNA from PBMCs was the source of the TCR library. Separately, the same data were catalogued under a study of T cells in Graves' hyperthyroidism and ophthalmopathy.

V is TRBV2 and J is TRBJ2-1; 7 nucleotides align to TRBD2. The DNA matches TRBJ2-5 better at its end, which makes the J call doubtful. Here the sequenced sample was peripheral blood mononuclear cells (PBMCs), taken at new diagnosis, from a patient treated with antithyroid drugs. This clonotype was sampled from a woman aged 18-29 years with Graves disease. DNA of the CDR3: TGTGCCAGCAGTGAGGGTAGCGGGTCTCAAGAGACCCAGTACTTC. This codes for CASSEGSGSQETQYF.